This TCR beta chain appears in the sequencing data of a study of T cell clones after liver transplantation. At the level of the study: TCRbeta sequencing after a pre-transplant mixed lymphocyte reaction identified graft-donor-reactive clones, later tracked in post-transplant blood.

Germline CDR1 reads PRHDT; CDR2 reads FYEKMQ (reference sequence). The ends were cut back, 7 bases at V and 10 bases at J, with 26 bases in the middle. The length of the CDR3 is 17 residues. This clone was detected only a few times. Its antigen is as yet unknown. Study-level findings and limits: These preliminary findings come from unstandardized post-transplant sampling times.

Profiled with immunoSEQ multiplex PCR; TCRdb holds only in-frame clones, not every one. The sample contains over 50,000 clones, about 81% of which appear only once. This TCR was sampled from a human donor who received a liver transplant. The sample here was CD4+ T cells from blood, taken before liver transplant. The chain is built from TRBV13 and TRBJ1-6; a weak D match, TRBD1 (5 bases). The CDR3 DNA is TGTGCCAGCAAGACCGGAGCGGGGCCTCTGCGGCAATCACCCCTCCACTTT. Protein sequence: CASKTGAGPLRQSPLHF. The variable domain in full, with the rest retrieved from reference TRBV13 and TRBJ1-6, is AAGVIQSPRHLIKEKRETATLKCYPIPRHDTVYWYQQGPGQDPQFLISFYEKMQSDKGSIPDRFSAQQFSDYHSELNMSSLELGDSALYFCASKTGAGPLRQSPLHFGNGTRLTVT.